The rows below give T cell receptor beta chains drawn from one sample of a study of T cell repertoires in ileal Crohn's disease. Clones were sequenced by immunoSEQ multiplex PCR, and TCRdb holds only the in-frame ones, with some missing. This repertoire shows 15,000 to 20,000 clones, about 76% found once; its top ten account for 3.5% to 5%. Sequencing used ileal tissue. The receptors stem from an adult with Crohn's disease. Each CDR3 is given with its conserved first and last residue. Expanded clones are given a class, and other clones once, few, many or no size at all.

>-|TRBV6-1|15
CASSEDLAGAYEQYF
>few|TRBV6-6|14
CASSRDSMNTEAFF
>-|TRBV2|14
CASSERRGPYEQYF
>-|TRBV18|17
CASSRRLAGGQYNEQFF
>-|TRBV18|16
CASSPFWFDSIRANTF
>-|TRBV2|13
CASMVGSTGELFF
>-|TRBV10-3|13
CASRTGYPDTQYF
>-|TRBV13|17
CASSLGLRSLSGNTIYF
>-|TRBV5-4|16
CASSFGGGQTQETQYF
>-|TRBV6-5|14
CASSGRQPNTEAFF
>-|TRBV29-1|15
CSVPLEAGGGDTQYF
>-|TRBV6-6|12
CASSWDPGELFF
>once|TRBV28|16
CASRQPGQVKNQPQHF
>few|TRBV2|12
CASKASGNTIYF
>-|TRBV7-9|15
CASSWKGQGAGEQYF
>-|TRBV4-3|14
CASSHETGAGGYTF
>-|TRBV13|14
CASSFSGLPGELFF
>few|TRBV12-5|17
CASGSPWTSANYNEQFF
>-|TRBV2|10
CASSTETQYF
>-|TRBV7-9|14
CASSFSGGTGELFF
>-|TRBV29-1|12
CSVETSDVRYTF
>-|TRBV18|12
CASSPGTGEAFF
>-|TRBV7-3|14
CASSLTSSGAEAFF
>-|TRBV2|12
CASTGRGSEQFF
>-|TRBV9|12
CASSVVYTEAFF
>-|TRBV11-2|16
CASTEGGAGTRETQYF
>-|TRBV5-6|14
CASGTGGAPYEQYF
>-|TRBV6-1|13
CASTGFGSYEQYF
>-|TRBV6-4|15
CAAIYRFLSGNTIYF
>-|TRBV14|15
CASSQSRRGGDGYTF
>-|TRBV19|16
CASSMRGQGSNQPQHF
>-|TRBV28|10
CASSSRRAFF
>-|TRBV28|14
CASSKGGYTQPQHF
>-|TRBV19|16
CASLASDSQGRKPQHF
>-|TRBV6-4|14
CASSVGQGTNEQFF
>large|TRBV6-5|15
CASSYSAGWRNEQFF
>-|TRBV5-5|16
CASSKETGPGADGYTF
>-|TRBV7-2|17
CASSFYGLAGGRETQYF
>-|TRBV18|13
CASSPEGGAEAFF